This T cell receptor (beta chain) was documented in a study of T-cell memory formation after mild COVID-19. Concerning this clonotype itself: Its antigen is still unknown.

Study-level points and caveats: Later expanders leaned CD4+, whereas day 15 to 85 contracting clones were balanced CD4/CD8. CD4+ contracting clones were mainly CM and EM; CD8+ ones, EMRA.

A single record per CDR3 protein comes from TCRdb applying MiXCR to the 5' RACE reads. The table records around 310,000 distinct CDR3 sequences, approximately 15% of them present only once. The ends lost 0 bases at V and 4 bases at J; junction bases unmatched: 15. This CDR3 is built from 19 residues. Germline values: CDR1 MNHEY, CDR2 SMNVEV (reference sequence). This chain connects TRBV27 to TRBJ2-3, with 8 bases fitting TRBD2. The sample comprised PBMCs or a T cell subset sorted from them (not recorded which). This TCR derives from a man younger than 35 who had mild COVID-19 (a few samples of this study predate the infection). Cell type and time point are not known. CDR3 in DNA: TGTGCCAGCAGTTTATCGACCCCCGGGACTAGGGCCCTCCCAGATACGCAGTATTTT. Translating it yields CASSLSTPGTRALPDTQYF.